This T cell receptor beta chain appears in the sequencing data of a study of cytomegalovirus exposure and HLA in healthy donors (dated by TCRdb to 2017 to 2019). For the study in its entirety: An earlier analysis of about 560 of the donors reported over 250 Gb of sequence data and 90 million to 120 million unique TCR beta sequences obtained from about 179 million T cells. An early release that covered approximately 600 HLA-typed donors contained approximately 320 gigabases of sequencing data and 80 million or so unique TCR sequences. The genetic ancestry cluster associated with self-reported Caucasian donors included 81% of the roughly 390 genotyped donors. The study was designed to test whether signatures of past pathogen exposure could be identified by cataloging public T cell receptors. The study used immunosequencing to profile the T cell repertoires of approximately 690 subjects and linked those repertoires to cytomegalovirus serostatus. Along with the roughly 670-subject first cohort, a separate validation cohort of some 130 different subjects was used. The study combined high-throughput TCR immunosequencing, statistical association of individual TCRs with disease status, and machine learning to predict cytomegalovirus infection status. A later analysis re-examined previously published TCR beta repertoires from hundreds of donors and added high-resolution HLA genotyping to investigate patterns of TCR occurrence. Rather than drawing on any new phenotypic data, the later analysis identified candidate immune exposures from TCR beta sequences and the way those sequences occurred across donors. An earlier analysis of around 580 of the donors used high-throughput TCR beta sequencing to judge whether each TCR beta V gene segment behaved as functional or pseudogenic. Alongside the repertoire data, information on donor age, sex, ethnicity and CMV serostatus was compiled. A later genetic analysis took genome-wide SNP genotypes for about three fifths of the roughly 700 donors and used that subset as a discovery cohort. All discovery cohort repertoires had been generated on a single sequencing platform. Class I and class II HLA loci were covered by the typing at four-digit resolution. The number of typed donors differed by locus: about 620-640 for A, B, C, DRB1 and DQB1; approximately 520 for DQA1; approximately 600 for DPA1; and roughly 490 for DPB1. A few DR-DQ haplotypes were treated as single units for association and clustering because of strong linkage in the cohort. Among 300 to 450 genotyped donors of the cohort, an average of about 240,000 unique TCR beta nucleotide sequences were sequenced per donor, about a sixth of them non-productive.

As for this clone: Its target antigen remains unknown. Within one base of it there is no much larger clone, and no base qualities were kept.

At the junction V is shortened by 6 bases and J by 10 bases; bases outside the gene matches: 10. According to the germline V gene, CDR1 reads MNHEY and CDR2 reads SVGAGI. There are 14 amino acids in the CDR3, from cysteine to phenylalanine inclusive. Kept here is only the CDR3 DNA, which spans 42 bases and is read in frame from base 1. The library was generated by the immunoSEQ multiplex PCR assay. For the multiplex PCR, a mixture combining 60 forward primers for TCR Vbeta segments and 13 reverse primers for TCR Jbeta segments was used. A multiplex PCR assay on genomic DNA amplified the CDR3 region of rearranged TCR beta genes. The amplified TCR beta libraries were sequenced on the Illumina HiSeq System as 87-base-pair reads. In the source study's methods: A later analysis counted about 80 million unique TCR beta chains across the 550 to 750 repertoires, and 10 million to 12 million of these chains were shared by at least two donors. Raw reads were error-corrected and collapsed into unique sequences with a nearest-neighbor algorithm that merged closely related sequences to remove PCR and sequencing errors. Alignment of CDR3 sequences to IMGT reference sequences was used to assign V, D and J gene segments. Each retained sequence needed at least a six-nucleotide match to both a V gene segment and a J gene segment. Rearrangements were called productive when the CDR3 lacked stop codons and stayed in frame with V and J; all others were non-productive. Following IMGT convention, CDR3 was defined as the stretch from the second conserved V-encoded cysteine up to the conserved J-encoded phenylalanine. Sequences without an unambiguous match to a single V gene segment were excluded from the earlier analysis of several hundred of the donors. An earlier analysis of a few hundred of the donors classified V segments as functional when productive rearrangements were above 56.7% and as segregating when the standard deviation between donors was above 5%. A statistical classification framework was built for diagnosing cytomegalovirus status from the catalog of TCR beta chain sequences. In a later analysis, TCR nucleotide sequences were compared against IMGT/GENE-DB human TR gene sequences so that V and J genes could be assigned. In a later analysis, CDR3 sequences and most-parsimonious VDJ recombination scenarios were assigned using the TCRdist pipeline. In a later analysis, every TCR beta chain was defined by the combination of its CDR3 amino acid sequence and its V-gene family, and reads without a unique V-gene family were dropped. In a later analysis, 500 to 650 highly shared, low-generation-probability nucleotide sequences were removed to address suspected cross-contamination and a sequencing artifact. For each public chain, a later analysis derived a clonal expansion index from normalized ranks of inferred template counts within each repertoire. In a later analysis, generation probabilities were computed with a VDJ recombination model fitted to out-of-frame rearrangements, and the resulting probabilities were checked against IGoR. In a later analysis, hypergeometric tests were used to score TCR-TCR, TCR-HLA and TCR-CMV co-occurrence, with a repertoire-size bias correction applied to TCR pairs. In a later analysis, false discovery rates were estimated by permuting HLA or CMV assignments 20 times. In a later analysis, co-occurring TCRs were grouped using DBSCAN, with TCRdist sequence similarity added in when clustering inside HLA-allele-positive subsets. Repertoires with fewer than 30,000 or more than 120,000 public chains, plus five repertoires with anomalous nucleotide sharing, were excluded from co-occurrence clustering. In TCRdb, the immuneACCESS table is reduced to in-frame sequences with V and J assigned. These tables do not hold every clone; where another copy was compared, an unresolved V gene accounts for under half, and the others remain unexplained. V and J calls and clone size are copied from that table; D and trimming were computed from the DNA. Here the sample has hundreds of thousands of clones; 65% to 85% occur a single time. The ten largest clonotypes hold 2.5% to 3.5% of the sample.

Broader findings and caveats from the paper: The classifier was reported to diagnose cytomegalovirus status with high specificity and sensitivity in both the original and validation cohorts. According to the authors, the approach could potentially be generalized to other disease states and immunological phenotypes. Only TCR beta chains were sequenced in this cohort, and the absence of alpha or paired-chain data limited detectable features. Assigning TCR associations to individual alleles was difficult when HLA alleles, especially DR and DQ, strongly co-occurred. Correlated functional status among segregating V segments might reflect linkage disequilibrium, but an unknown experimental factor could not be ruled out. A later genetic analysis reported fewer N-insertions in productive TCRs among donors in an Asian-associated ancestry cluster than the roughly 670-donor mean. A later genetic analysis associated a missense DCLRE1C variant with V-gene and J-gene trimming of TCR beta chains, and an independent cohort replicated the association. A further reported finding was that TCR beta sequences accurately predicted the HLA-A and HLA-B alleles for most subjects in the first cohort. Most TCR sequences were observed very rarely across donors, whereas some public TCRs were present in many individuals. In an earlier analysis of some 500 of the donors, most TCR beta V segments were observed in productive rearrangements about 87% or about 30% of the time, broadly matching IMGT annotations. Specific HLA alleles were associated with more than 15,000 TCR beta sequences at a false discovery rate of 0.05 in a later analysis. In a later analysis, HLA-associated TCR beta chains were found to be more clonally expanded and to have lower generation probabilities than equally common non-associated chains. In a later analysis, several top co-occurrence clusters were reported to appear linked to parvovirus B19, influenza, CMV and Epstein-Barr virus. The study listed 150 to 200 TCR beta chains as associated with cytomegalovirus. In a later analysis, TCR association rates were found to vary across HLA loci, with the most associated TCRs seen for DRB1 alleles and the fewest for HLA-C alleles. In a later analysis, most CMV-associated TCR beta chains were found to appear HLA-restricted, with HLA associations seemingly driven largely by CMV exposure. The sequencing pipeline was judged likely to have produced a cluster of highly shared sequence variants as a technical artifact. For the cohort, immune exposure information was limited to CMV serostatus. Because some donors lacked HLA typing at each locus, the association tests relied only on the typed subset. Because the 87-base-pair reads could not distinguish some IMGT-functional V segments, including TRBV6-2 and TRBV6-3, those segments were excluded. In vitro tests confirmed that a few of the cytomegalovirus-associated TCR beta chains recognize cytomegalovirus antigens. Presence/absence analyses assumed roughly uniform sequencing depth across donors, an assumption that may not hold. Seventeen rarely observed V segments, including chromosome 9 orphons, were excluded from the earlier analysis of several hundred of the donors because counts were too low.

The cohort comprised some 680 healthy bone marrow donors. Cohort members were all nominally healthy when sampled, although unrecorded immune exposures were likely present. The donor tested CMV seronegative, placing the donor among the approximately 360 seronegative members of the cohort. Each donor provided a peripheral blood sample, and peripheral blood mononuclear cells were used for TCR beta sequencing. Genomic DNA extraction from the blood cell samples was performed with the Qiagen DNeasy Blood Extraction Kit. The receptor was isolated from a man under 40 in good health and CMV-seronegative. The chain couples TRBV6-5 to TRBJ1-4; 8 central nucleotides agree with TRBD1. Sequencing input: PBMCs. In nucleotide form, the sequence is TGTGCCAGCAGCAGAGGACAGGGTGGGCCAAAACTGTTTTTT. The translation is CASSRGQGGPKLFF.